This TCR beta chain is from a study of blood T cells in healthy people across ages. Primed by a sample-barcoded 5' primer and a J-beta primer mix, a second PCR proceeded for about 6 to 12 cycles. A minimum of 2.5 million CDR3-containing paired-end reads was obtained for each sample. MiXCR, run by TCRdb on the 5' RACE reads, gives a single entry per CDR3 protein. The data contain about 640,000 distinct CDR3 sequences, approximately 59% of them singletons. Study-level results: Age showed a roughly linear inverse relationship with TCR beta diversity per million T cells.

The CDR3 contains 15 residues. Germline V gene sequence: CDR1 SGHRS, CDR2 YFSETQ. Trimming cost V 5 bases and J 6 bases; bases outside gene matches: 10. This clonotype was seen only once. Antigen unknown. The genes are TRBV5-1 and TRBJ2-3; 9 bases are a match to TRBD1. Sequencing used blood. This clonotype was sampled from a man between 60 and 70 years old in good health. The CDR3 coding sequence is TGCGCCAGCAGGCTAAACAGGGGGCGCATGGATACGCAGTATTTT. Translated: CASRLNRGRMDTQYF.